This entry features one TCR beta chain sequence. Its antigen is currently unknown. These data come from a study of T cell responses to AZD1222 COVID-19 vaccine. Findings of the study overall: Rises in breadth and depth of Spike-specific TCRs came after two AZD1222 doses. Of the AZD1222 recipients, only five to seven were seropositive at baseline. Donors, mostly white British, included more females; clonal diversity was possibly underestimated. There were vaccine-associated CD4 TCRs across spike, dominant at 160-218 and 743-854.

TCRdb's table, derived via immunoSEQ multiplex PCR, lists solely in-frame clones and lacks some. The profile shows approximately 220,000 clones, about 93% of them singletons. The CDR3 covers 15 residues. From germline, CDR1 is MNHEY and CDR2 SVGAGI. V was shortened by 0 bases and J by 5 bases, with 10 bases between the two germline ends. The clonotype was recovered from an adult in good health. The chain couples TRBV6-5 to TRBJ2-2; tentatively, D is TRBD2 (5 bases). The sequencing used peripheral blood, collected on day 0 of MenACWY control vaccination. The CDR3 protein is CASSYSYRGTGELFF. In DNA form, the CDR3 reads TGTGCCAGCAGTTACTCTTACAGAGGGACCGGGGAGCTGTTTTTT.